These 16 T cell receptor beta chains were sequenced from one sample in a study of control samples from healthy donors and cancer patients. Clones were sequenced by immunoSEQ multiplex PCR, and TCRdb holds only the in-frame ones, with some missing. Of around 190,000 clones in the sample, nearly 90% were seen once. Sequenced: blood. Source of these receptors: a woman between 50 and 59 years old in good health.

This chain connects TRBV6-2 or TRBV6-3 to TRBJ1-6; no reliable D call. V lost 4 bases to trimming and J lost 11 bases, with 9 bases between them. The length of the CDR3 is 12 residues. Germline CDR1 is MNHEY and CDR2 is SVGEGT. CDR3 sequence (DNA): TGTGCCAGCAGTTCCGGGCCTCCACCCCTCCACTTT. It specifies CASSSGPPPLHF.

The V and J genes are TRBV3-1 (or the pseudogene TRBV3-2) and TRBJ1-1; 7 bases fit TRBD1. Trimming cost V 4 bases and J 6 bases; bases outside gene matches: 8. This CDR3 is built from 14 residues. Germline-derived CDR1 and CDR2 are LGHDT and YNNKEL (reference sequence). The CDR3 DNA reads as TGTGCCAGCAGCCCGACAGGGTTTGCCCCTGAAGCTTTCTTT. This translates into CASSPTGFAPEAFF.

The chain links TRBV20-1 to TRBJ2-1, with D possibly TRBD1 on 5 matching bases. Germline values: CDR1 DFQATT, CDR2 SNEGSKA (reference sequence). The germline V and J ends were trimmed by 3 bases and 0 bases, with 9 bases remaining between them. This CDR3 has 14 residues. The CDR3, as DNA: TGCAGTGCTAGTGGGCAGGGCTCCTACAATGAGCAGTTCTTC. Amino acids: CSASGQGSYNEQFF.

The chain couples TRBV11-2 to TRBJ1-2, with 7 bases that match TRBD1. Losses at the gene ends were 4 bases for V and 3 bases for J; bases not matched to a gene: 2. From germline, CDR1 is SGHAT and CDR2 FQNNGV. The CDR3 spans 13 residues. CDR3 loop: CASSYTGDYGYTF. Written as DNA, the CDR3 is TGTGCCAGCAGCTACACAGGGGACTATGGCTACACCTTC.

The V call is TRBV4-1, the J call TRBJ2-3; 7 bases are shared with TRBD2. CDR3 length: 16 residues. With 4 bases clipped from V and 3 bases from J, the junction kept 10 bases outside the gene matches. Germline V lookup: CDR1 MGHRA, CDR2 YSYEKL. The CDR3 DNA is TGCGCCAGCAGCCTCTCCCTAGCGGCCGGGACAGATACGCAGTATTTT. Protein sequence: CASSLSLAAGTDTQYF.

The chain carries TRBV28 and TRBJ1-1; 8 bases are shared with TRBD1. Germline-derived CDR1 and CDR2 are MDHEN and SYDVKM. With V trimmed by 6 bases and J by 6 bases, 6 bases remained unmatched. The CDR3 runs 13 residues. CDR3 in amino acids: CASRNRGVAEAFF. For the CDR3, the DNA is TGTGCCAGCAGAAACAGGGGGGTCGCTGAAGCTTTCTTT.

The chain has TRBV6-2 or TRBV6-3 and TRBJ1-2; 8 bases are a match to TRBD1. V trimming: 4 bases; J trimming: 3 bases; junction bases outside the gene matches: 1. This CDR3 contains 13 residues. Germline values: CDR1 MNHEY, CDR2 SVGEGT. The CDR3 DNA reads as TGTGCCAGCAGTTCGGGACAGGACTATGGCTACACCTTC. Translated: CASSSGQDYGYTF.

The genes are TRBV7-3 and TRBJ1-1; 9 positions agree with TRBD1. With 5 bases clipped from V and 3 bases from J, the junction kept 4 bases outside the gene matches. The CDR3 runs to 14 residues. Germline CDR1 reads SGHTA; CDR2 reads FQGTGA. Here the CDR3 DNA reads TGTGCCAGCAGCCCCGGACAGGGGTACACTGAAGCTTTCTTT. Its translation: CASSPGQGYTEAFF.

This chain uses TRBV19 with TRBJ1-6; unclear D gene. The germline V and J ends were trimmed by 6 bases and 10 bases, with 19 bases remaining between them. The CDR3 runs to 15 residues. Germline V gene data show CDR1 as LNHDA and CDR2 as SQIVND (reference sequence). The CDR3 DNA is TGTGCCAGTAGCACGGACCCCCACCGAGGATCACCCCTCCACTTT. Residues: CASSTDPHRGSPLHF.

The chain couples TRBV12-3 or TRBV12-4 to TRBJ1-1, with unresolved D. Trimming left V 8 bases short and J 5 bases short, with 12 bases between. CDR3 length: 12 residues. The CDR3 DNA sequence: TGTGCCAGCCGTTACGCCGGTACTGAAGCTTTCTTT. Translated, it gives CASRYAGTEAFF.

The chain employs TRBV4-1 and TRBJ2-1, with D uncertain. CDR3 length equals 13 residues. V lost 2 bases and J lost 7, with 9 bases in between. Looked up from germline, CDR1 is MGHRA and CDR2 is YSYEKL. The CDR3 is CASSQSPVNEQFF. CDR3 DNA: TGCGCCAGCAGCCAATCCCCCGTAAATGAGCAGTTCTTC.

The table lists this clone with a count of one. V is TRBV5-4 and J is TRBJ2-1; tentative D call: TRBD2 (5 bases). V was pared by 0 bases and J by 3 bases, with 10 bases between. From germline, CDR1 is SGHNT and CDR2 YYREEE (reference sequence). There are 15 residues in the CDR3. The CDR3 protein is CASSLVIEGYNEQFF. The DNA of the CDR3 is TGTGCCAGCAGCTTGGTCATCGAGGGCTACAATGAGCAGTTCTTC.

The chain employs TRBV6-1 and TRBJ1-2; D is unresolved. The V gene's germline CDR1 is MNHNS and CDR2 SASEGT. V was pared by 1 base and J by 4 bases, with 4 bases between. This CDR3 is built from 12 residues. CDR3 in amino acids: CASSEGTYGYTF. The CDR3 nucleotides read TGTGCCAGCAGTGAAGGGACCTATGGCTACACCTTC.

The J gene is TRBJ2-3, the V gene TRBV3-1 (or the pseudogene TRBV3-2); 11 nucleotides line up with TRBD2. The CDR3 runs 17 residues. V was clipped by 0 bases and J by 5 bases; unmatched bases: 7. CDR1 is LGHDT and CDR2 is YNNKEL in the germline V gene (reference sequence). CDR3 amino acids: CASSQELLAGGGDTQYF. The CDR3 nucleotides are TGTGCCAGCAGCCAAGAACTCCTAGCGGGAGGCGGAGATACGCAGTATTTT.

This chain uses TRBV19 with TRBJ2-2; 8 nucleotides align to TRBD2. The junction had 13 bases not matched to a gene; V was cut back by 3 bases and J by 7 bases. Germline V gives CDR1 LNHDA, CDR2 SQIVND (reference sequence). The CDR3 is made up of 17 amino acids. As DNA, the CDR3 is TGTGCCAGTAGTATGGATCTCGGGAGGGGAGGTGGCGGGGAGCTGTTTTTT. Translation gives CASSMDLGRGGGGELFF.

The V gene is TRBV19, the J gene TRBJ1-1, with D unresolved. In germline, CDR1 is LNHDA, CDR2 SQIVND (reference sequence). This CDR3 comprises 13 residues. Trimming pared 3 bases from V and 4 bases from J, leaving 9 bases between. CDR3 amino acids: CASSIPLSTEAFF. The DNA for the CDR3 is TGTGCCAGTAGTATCCCCCTGAGCACTGAAGCTTTCTTT.